This passage covers 12 T cell receptor beta chains from one sample sequenced in a study of blood T cells in healthy people across ages. The authors ran a second PCR of 7 to 11 cycles using a sample-barcoded 5' primer and a J-beta primer mix. TCRdb reprocessed the 5' RACE reads with MiXCR, giving one entry per CDR3 protein. The table has approximately 800,000 distinct CDR3 sequences, 20% to 30% seen once. The sample was also reused in another study, on T cells of mothers and their children.

The sequenced material came from blood. Receptor source: a boy aged 5-17 years in good health.

This clonotype was seen at least ten times. The CDR3 loop is CSVELAGLFDEQFF. CDR3 coding DNA: TGCAGCGTTGAGCTAGCGGGGCTTTTCGATGAGCAGTTCTTC. The V and J genes are TRBV29-1 and TRBJ2-1; the match to TRBD2 covers 9 bases. V trimming: 3 bases; J trimming: 8 bases; junction bases outside the gene matches: 8. Germline CDR1 SQVTM, CDR2 ANQGSEA. CDR3 length: 14 amino acids.

The chain uses TRBV27 and TRBJ1-1; 7 nucleotides agree with TRBD1. CDR3 length equals 13 residues. V lost 4 bases, J lost 4 bases, and 3 bases stayed unmatched. Germline-derived CDR1 and CDR2 are MNHEY and SMNVEV (reference sequence). The CDR3, as DNA: TGTGCCAGCAGTTCCAGGGGGGGCACTGAAGCTTTCTTT. Its protein is CASSSRGGTEAFF.

CDR3 DNA: TGCAGTGCTAGAGATGGAGGCGCGCCCTCCTACGAGCAGTACTTC. Protein sequence: CSARDGGAPSYEQYF. The rearrangement joins TRBV20-1 to TRBJ2-7; maybe TRBD2 (5 bases). Germline V lookup: CDR1 DFQATT, CDR2 SNEGSKA (reference sequence). The CDR3 sequence is 15 residues long. V was trimmed by 0 bases and J by 0 bases, leaving 12 bases between them.

The chain is built from TRBV6-1 and TRBJ2-5; tentatively, D is TRBD1 (5 bases). The tail of the sequence fits TRBJ2-7 better, so the J call may be wrong. Germline CDR1 reads MNHNS; CDR2 reads SASEGT. The length of the CDR3 is 15 residues. CDR3 in DNA: TGTGCCAGCAGTGTAGACAGCTGGAGCTCCTACGAGCAGTACTTC. It is translated as CASSVDSWSSYEQYF.

This clonotype was picked up a small number of times. The chain couples TRBV5-1 to TRBJ2-1; D tentatively reads TRBD1 or TRBD2 (5 bases each). Germline CDR1 reads SGHRS; CDR2 reads YFSETQ. The CDR3 is made up of 17 amino acids. Trimming stripped 0 bases from V and 4 bases from J, with 17 bases between. DNA for the CDR3: TGCGCCAGCAGCTTGGGGGACGACGGGTCCCCATACAATGAGCAGTTCTTC. Translated: CASSLGDDGSPYNEQFF.

The chain recombines TRBV29-1 with TRBJ2-1, with D unclear. This CDR3 has 13 amino acids. V lost 7 bases and J 0 bases, leaving 10 bases between the germline ends. Germline assignment: CDR1 SQVTM and CDR2 ANQGSEA. CDR3 DNA: TGCAGCGCCCTGTCTAGCTCCTACAATGAGCAGTTCTTC. The encoded protein is CSALSSSYNEQFF.

This clonotype was observed many times. The chain carries TRBV7-3 and TRBJ2-1; D might be TRBD2 (7 bases). The CDR3 has 15 amino acids. V lost 0 bases to trimming and J lost 2 bases, with 8 bases between them. CDR1 is SGHTA, CDR2 FQGTGA, per germline. CDR3 in amino acids: CASSLTGGPYNEQFF. The CDR3 DNA follows: TGTGCCAGCAGCTTAACCGGGGGGCCCTACAATGAGCAGTTCTTC.

This clonotype was observed a handful of times. The J gene is TRBJ2-7, the V gene TRBV20-1; D call uncertain. This CDR3 is built from 14 residues. The V gene lost 5 bases and the J gene lost 3 bases, with 17 bases spanning the gap. The germline V gene encodes CDR1 DFQATT and CDR2 SNEGSKA (reference sequence). DNA for the CDR3: TGCAGTGCTCCCCTGGCAGGAGCCAACTACGAGCAGTACTTC. Residues: CSAPLAGANYEQYF.

The V gene is TRBV27, the J gene TRBJ2-5; 9 bases map to TRBD2. Germline values: CDR1 MNHEY, CDR2 SMNVEV (reference sequence). Germline trimming cut 5 bases from V and 5 bases from J; bases unmatched to any gene: 12. The CDR3 contains 16 residues. The CDR3 nucleotides are TGTGCCAGCAGTCCGAGTGTAGCGGGGGCCCTCGAGACCCAGTACTTC. It yields the protein CASSPSVAGALETQYF.

The genes are TRBV5-1 and TRBJ2-5; 9 nucleotides line up with TRBD1. The junction had 11 bases not matched to a gene; V was cut back by 7 bases and J by 4 bases. This CDR3 has 15 amino acids. Germline V CDR1 and CDR2: SGHRS, YFSETQ. CDR3 sequence reads: CASGFGTGKAETQYF. In DNA form, the CDR3 reads TGCGCCAGCGGTTTCGGGACAGGGAAGGCAGAGACCCAGTACTTC.

This clonotype was detected only a few times. J is TRBJ2-1 and V is TRBV20-1, with 11 bases aligning to TRBD2. This CDR3 is built from 15 residues. CDR1 DFQATT and CDR2 SNEGSKA come from the germline V gene (reference sequence). V trimming: 0 bases; J trimming: 6 bases; junction bases outside the gene matches: 4. CDR3 sequence: CSARDLAGGINEQFF. Written as DNA, the CDR3 is TGCAGTGCTAGAGATCTAGCGGGGGGAATCAATGAGCAGTTCTTC.

The rearrangement joins TRBV7-2 to TRBJ1-1; tentatively, D is TRBD1 (6 bases). The germline V gene has CDR1 SGHTA and CDR2 FQGNSA. There are 11 residues in the CDR3. The V gene lost 5 bases and the J gene lost 8 bases, with 9 bases spanning the gap. Here the CDR3 reads CASSRGQEAFF. The DNA for the CDR3 is TGTGCCAGCAGCCGAGGACAGGAAGCTTTCTTT.